The rows below give T cell receptor beta chains drawn from one sample of a study of cytomegalovirus exposure and HLA in healthy donors. Assay used: immunoSEQ multiplex PCR; TCRdb lists only in-frame clones, some missing. Of 150,000 to 200,000 clones listed, over 80% are singletons. Material: PBMCs. These receptors all come from a man aged 45 to 65 in good health and CMV-seronegative. Each CDR3 is given with its conserved first and last residue. D genes are given only for firm matches. Some rows mark clone size as missing; the rest say once, few, many or name a class of expanded clone.

clone_size d_call cdr3_length j_call v_call cdr3_nt cdr3_aa
NA NA 16 TRBJ2-7 TRBV7-3 TGTGCCAGCAGCTTACGCGGGCGGGTGGCATCCTACGAGCAGTACTTC CASSLRGRVASYEQYF
NA NA 16 TRBJ2-1 TRBV10-2 TGCGCCAGCAGGGGAAGTGGGGACTCAACCTACAATGAGCAGTTCTTC CASRGSGDSTYNEQFF
NA NA 14 TRBJ2-7 TRBV18 TGTGCCAGCTCACCACTTCTAGCATGGGACGAGCAGTACTTC CASSPLLAWDEQYF
NA NA 14 TRBJ2-1 TRBV6-6 TGTGCCAGCAGTTCATCCCAGCGGGACAATGAGCAGTTCTTC CASSSSQRDNEQFF
few NA 16 TRBJ1-5 TRBV28 TGTGCCAGCAGTTTAAGACAGTACTATAGCAATCAGCCCCAGCATTTT CASSLRQYYSNQPQHF
NA TRBD2 16 TRBJ2-3 TRBV5-1 TGCGCCAGCAGCTTGGCCGGTGGACTAGGCACAGATACGCAGTATTTT CASSLAGGLGTDTQYF
once TRBD2 15 TRBJ2-3 TRBV5-1 TGCGCCAGCACCCCGGGGCGGGGGGGCCTAGAAACGCAGTATTTT CASTPGRGGLETQYF
NA NA 18 TRBJ2-7 TRBV11-2 TGTGCCAGCAGCTTGGGGAACCAAGGAGGAGGGAGATACTACGAGCAGTACTTC CASSLGNQGGGRYYEQYF
NA TRBD2 16 TRBJ2-1 TRBV5-4 TGTGCCAGCAGCTCCGGACTAGCGGGAGTAATAAATGAGCAGTTCTTC CASSSGLAGVINEQFF
NA NA 14 TRBJ2-1 TRBV18 TGTGCCAGCTCAAACCAGAACTCCTACAATGAGCAGTTCTTC CASSNQNSYNEQFF
NA TRBD2 17 TRBJ2-3 TRBV19 TGTGCCAGTAGCCCTCGGGCTAGCGGGGCCCTCACAGATACGCAGTATTTT CASSPRASGALTDTQYF
NA NA 13 TRBJ2-7 TRBV11-2 TGTGCCAGCAGCACCCGAGGGACCTACGAGCAGTACTTC CASSTRGTYEQYF
once NA 14 TRBJ1-2 TRBV13 TGTGCCAGCAGCCCCGGGGGGGCTAACTATGGCTACACCTTC CASSPGGANYGYTF
NA TRBD1 16 TRBJ1-3 TRBV14 TGTGCCAGCAGCCCTCTGCAGGGGGCGAAGGGAAACACCATATATTTT CASSPLQGAKGNTIYF
few TRBD1 12 TRBJ1-2 TRBV6-1 TGTGCCAGCTGGGGGGACAGGAGTGGCTACACCTTC CASWGDRSGYTF
NA NA 14 TRBJ1-2 TRBV9 TGTGCCAGCAGCGTAGGGGGAGCCCACTATGGCTACACCTTC CASSVGGAHYGYTF
NA NA 19 TRBJ2-6 TRBV5-6 TGTGCCAGCAGCCCACCTTTTCAGGGGAAATCATCTGGGGCCAACGTCCTGACTTTC CASSPPFQGKSSGANVLTF
once TRBD1 14 TRBJ2-7 TRBV7-2 TGTGCCAGCAGCCAACATAGACAGGGGTTCAAGCAGTACTTC CASSQHRQGFKQYF
NA TRBD2 17 TRBJ2-1 TRBV5-1 TGCGCCAGCAGCTTTTCTCGGACTAGCGGCCTGTACAATGGGCAGTTCTTC CASSFSRTSGLYNGQFF
NA TRBD1 15 TRBJ2-7 TRBV27 TGTGCCAGCAGTTTGCGACAGGGGGTATTTGGCGAGCAGTACTTC CASSLRQGVFGEQYF
once TRBD2 15 TRBJ2-7 TRBV28 TGTGCCACAGCGGTGGGGGGGTATAGTATAGGCGAGCAGTACTTC CATAVGGYSIGEQYF
NA NA 13 TRBJ2-2 TRBV5-6 TGTGCCAGCAGCTGGGGACAAGCCGGGGAGCTGTTTTTT CASSWGQAGELFF
few NA 16 TRBJ2-3 TRBV7-2 TGTGCCAGCAGCTTAACCCTACGGTCTAGCACAGATACGCAGTATTTT CASSLTLRSSTDTQYF
NA NA 14 TRBJ2-3 TRBV5-4 TGTGCCAGCAGCCGCAGGGTAGGAACAGATACGCAGTATTTT CASSRRVGTDTQYF
NA TRBD2 15 TRBJ2-7 TRBV25-1 TGTGCCAGCAGTCTAACTAGCGGGAGGGCCGACGAGCAGTACTTC CASSLTSGRADEQYF
few TRBD1 15 TRBJ1-4 TRBV7-3 TGTGCCAGCAGCGAGACAGGGGCAGTAAATGAAAAACTGTTTTTT CASSETGAVNEKLFF
NA NA 15 TRBJ2-5 TRBV7-8 TGTGCCAGCAGCCCCCTCCGGGACTTCGAGGAGACCCAGTACTTC CASSPLRDFEETQYF
NA NA 16 TRBJ2-1 TRBV7-6 TGTGCCAGCAGCTTAGAAGCTAGAAATAAGGACAATGAGCAGTTCTTC CASSLEARNKDNEQFF
NA TRBD1 15 TRBJ1-2 TRBV27 TGTGCCAGCAGTTTATTCGGACAGGGGTACTATGGCTACACCTTC CASSLFGQGYYGYTF
once NA 12 TRBJ2-7 TRBV30 TGTGCCTGGATCGCCGGGGAGGACGAGCAGTACTTC CAWIAGEDEQYF
NA TRBD2 16 TRBJ2-3 TRBV7-3 TGTGCCAGCAGCTTAGTAGCGGGAGGAAGATCAGATACGCAGTATTTT CASSLVAGGRSDTQYF
few NA 15 TRBJ1-6 TRBV4-1 TGCGCCAGCAGCCAAAGGAGCAGAGGCAATTCACCCCTCCACTTT CASSQRSRGNSPLHF
few TRBD1 16 TRBJ1-4 TRBV4-1 TGCGCCAGCAGCCAGGATGACAGGGTCACTAATGAAAAACTGTTTTTT CASSQDDRVTNEKLFF
once TRBD2 13 TRBJ2-5 TRBV11-3 TGTGCCAGCAGCTCAGTAGCGGGGGGGCCGGAGTACTTC CASSSVAGGPEYF
NA NA 14 TRBJ1-6 TRBV27 TGTGCCAGCACCTTAGCAGGGGCAAACTCACCCCTCCACTTT CASTLAGANSPLHF
NA TRBD2 17 TRBJ2-7 TRBV15 TGTGCCACCAGCAGAGTCAAAGGGAGCGGGGCCTCCTACGAGCAGTACTTC CATSRVKGSGASYEQYF
NA NA 13 TRBJ2-4 TRBV4-1 TGCGCCAGCAGCCAACACAGGGAAAGCATTCAGTACTTC CASSQHRESIQYF
NA NA 14 TRBJ2-1 TRBV29-1 TGCAGCGCAAGCTTAACAGGCTCGAACAATGAGCAGTTCTTC CSASLTGSNNEQFF
NA TRBD1 13 TRBJ2-7 TRBV7-9 TGTGCCAGCACCGGACAGGGGGCCTACGAGCAGTACTTC CASTGQGAYEQYF
once TRBD1 15 TRBJ2-3 TRBV5-1 TGCGCCAGCAGCTTGGGGACAGGGCAGAGAGATACGCAGTATTTT CASSLGTGQRDTQYF
NA NA 15 TRBJ2-2 TRBV7-2 TGTGCCAGCAGCTTAGTACAGGCGAACACCGGGGAGCTGTTTTTT CASSLVQANTGELFF